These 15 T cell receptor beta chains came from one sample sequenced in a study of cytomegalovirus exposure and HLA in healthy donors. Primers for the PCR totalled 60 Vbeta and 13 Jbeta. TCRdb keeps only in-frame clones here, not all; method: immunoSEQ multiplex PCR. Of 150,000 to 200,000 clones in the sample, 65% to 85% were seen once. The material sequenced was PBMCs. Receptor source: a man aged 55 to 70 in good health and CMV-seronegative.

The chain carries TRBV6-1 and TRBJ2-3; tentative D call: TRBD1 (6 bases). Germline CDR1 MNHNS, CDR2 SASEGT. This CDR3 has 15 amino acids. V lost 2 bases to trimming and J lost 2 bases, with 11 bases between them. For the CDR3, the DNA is TGTGCCAGCAGTGAACTCGGACAGTCCACAGATACGCAGTATTTT. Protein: CASSELGQSTDTQYF.

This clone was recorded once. In nucleotides, the CDR3 is TGTGCCAGCACGCGACAGGGATCGAACACCGGGGAGCTGTTTTTT. Protein product: CASTRQGSNTGELFF. This rearrangement joins TRBV27 to TRBJ2-2; 7 nucleotides match TRBD1. This CDR3 region has 15 residues. Germline CDR1 and CDR2: MNHEY and SMNVEV (reference sequence). With V trimmed by 7 bases and J by 0 bases, 5 bases remained unmatched.

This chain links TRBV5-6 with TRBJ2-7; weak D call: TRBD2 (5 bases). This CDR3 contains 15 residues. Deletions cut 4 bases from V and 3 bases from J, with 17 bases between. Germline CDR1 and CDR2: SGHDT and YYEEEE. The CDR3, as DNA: TGTGCCAGCAGCACCCGGGTGAGGGCTCACTACGAGCAGTACTTC. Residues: CASSTRVRAHYEQYF.

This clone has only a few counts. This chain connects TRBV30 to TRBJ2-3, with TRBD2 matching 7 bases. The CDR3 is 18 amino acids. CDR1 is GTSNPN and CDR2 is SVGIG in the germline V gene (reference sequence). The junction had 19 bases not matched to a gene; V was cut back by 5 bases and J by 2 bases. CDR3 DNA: TGTGCCTGGGGGAAAGACTCGGGACTACATTTGAACACAGATACGCAGTATTTT. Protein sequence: CAWGKDSGLHLNTDTQYF.

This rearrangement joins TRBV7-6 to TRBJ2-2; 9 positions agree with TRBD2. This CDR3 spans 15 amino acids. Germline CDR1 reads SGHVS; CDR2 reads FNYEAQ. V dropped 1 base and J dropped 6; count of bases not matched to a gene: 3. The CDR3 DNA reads TGTGCCAGCAGCTTAGTAGCGGGAGTCTCCGGGGAGCTGTTTTTT. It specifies CASSLVAGVSGELFF.

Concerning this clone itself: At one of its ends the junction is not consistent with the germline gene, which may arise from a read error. CDR3 DNA: TGTGCCAGCAGTTTAGCCTGGGAGGGCCAGTACTTC. Translated: CASSLAWEGQYF. This sequence joins TRBV7-2 and TRBJ2-5; 7 bases map to TRBD2. Germline V gene sequence: CDR1 SGHTA, CDR2 FQGNSA. CDR3 length equals 12 residues.

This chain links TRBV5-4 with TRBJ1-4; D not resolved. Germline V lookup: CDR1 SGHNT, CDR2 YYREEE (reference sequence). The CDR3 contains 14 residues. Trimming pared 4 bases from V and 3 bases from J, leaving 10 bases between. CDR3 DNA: TGTGCCAGCAGCCCGTCATTAGCTAATGAAAAACTGTTTTTT. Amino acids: CASSPSLANEKLFF.

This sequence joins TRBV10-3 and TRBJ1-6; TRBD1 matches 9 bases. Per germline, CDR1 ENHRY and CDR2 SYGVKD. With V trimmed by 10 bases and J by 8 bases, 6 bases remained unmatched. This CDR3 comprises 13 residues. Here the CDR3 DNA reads TGTGCCACGAAGGGACAGGGTTATTCACCCCTCCACTTT. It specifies CATKGQGYSPLHF.

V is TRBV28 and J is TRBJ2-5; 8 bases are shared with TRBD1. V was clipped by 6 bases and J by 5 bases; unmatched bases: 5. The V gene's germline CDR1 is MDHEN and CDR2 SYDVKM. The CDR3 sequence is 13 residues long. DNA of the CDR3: TGTGCCAGCAGCTCGACAGGGGTGGAGACCCAGTACTTC. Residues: CASSSTGVETQYF.

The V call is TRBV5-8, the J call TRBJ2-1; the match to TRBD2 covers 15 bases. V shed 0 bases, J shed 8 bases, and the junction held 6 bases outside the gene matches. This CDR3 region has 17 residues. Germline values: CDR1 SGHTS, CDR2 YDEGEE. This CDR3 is CASSLAGLAGGGDEQFF. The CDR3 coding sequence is TGTGCCAGCAGCTTGGCGGGACTAGCGGGAGGAGGCGATGAGCAGTTCTTC. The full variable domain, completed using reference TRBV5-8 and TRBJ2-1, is EAGVTQSPTHLIKTRGQQATLRCSPISGHTSVYWYQQALGLGLQFLLWYDEGEERNRGNFPPRFSGRQFPNYSSELNVNALELEDSALYLCASSLAGLAGGGDEQFFGPGTRLTVL.

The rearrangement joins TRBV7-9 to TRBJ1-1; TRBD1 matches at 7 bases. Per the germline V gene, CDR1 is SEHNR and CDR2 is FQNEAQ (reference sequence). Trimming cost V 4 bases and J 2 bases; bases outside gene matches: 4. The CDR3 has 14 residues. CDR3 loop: CASSSNRGNTEAFF. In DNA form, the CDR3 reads TGTGCCAGCAGCTCTAACAGGGGAAACACTGAAGCTTTCTTT.

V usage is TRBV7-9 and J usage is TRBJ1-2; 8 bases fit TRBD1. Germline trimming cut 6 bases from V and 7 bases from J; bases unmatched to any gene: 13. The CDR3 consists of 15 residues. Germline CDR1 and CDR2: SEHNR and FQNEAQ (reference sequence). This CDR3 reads CASSSLSDRGGGYTF. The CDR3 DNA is TGTGCCAGCAGTTCTCTCTCCGACAGGGGAGGTGGCTACACCTTC.

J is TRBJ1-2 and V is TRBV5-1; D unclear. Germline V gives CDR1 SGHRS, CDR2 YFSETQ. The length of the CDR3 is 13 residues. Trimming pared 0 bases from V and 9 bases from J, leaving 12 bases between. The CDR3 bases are TGCGCCAGCAGCTTGGATGGGCGTGACCGCTACACCTTC. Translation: CASSLDGRDRYTF.

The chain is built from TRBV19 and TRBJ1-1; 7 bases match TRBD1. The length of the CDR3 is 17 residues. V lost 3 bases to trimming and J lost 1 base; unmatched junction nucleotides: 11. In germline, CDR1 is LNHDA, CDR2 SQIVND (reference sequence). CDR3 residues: CASSMKGTGASNTEAFF. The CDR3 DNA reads TGTGCCAGTAGTATGAAGGGAACAGGGGCCTCGAACACTGAAGCTTTCTTT. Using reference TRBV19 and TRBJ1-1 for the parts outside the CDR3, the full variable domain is DGGITQSPKYLFRKEGQNVTLSCEQNLNHDAMYWYRQDPGQGLRLIYYSQIVNDFQKGDIAEGYSVSREKKESFPLTVTSAQKNPTAFYLCASSMKGTGASNTEAFFGQGTRLTVV.

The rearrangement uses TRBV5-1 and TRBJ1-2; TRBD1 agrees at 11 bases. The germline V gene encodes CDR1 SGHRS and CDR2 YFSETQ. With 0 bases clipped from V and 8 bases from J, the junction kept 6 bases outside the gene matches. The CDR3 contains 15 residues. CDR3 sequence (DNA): TGCGCCAGCAGCTTGGAAAGGACAGGGGGCGTGGGCTACACCTTC. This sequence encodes CASSLERTGGVGYTF.